The subject of this entry is one TCR beta chain. No antigen is known for it. The data were obtained in a study of post-analysis software for immune sequencing data. Study as a whole: Relapsing-remitting, secondary progressive and progressive-relapsing multiple sclerosis were all included among the disease courses.

Whole-study findings and limits: Analysis by F measure revealed that same-batch samples clustered strongly together. Multiple sclerosis was associated with a significant reduction in normalized Chao1 diversity relative to controls. In patients, about 5 TRBV segments were more frequent than in controls, with TRBV5-6, TRBV5-1 and TRBV20-1 among them.

Sequencing libraries made from TCR beta cDNA carried unique molecular identifiers. Each batch of about 0.95 to 10 million T cells produced some 450,000 cDNA molecules. TCRdb reprocessed the PCR reads with MiXCR, giving one entry per CDR3 protein. The sample yields roughly 800,000 distinct CDR3 sequences, roughly 29% seen once. This CDR3 is 13 amino acids long. Germline-derived CDR1 and CDR2 are SQVTM and ANQGSEA. With 6 bases removed from V and 1 base from J, the gap between germline ends came to 12 bases. Sequenced sample: blood. The J gene is TRBJ1-1, the V gene TRBV29-1; a possible D gene is TRBD1 (5 bases). The TCR sequence derives from a girl between 5 and 17 years old with multiple sclerosis. DNA of the CDR3: TGCAGCGTCAGCTTTACAGGGAACACTGAAGCTTTCTTT. As protein: CSVSFTGNTEAFF.